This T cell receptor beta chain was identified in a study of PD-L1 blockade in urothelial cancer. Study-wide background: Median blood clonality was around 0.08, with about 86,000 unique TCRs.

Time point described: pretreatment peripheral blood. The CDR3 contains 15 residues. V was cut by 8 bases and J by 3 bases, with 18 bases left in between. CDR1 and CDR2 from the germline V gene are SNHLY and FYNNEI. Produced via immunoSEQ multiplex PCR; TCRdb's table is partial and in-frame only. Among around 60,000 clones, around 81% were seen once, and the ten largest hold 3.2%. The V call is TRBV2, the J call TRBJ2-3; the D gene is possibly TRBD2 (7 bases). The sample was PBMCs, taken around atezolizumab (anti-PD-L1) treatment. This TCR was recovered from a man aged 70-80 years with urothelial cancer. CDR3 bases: TGTGCCAGCGGGGGGCCTAGCGGCCAAACAGATACGCAGTATTTT. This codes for CASGGPSGQTDTQYF.